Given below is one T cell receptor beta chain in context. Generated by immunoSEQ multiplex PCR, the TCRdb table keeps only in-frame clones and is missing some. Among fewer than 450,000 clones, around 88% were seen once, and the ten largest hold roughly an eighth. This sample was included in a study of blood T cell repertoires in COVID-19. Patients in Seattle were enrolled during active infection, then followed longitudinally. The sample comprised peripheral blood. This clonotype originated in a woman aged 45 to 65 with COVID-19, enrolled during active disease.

The CDR3 DNA follows: TGCGCCAGCAGTGATAGTACAGGGCTTTATGGCTACACCTTC. Translated: CASSDSTGLYGYTF. The chain joins TRBV10-2 to TRBJ1-2; D possibly corresponds to TRBD1 (6 bases). Germline CDR1 and CDR2: WSHSY and SAAADI. Trimming removed 3 bases at V and 5 bases at J, with 13 bases between. The CDR3 contains 14 residues.